The 30 T cell receptor beta chains presented below share a single source sample, sequenced in a study of T cells in Graves' hyperthyroidism and ophthalmopathy. Amplification of TCR beta CDR3 regions used RNA as the template. HTBI primers were used for first-round RT-PCR of the TCR CDR3. TCRdb reanalysed the multiplex PCR reads using MiXCR and keeps one entry per CDR3 protein. In the table there are some 500,000 distinct CDR3 sequences, over 13% of which are singletons. Input material: blood. Receptors originate from a woman aged 18-29 years with Graves' hyperthyroidism.

This clonotype occurred many times. This chain links TRBV2 with TRBJ1-1; no clear D. The CDR3 totals 12 residues. Germline-derived CDR1 and CDR2 are SNHLY and FYNNEI. Trimming pared 7 bases from V and 1 base from J, leaving 7 bases between. For the CDR3, the DNA is TGTGCCAGCAAGAGAACGAACACTGAAGCTTTCTTT. It yields the protein CASKRTNTEAFF.

Many counts were recorded for this clonotype. The gene calls are TRBV2 and TRBJ1-2; 8 bases align to TRBD1. CDR1 and CDR2 from the germline V gene are SNHLY and FYNNEI. This CDR3 spans 15 amino acids. Unmatched junction bases numbered 6, after V lost 1 base and J lost 5 bases. This CDR3 is CASSEGPGGQYGYTF. For the CDR3, the DNA is TGTGCCAGCAGTGAAGGTCCAGGGGGCCAATATGGCTACACCTTC. Full variable domain (outside the CDR3, taken from reference TRBV2 and TRBJ1-2): EPEVTQTPSHQVTQMGQEVILRCVPISNHLYFYWYRQILGQKVEFLVSFYNNEISEKSEIFDDQFSVERPDGSNFTLKIRSTKLEDSAMYFCASSEGPGGQYGYTFGSGTRLTVV.

This clonotype was recorded many times. This chain joins TRBV19 and TRBJ1-2; D remains unclear. The CDR3 extends over 14 amino acids. Trimming pared 6 bases from V and 3 bases from J, leaving 14 bases between. Germline V lookup: CDR1 LNHDA, CDR2 SQIVND (reference sequence). CDR3 DNA sequence: TGTGCCAGTAGCATGGCAGGAGATTACTATGGCTACACCTTC. Protein: CASSMAGDYYGYTF.

Only a few counts were recorded for this clonotype. The CDR3 sequence is CASSPGGHQPQHF. The CDR3 DNA follows: TGTGCCAGCAGCCCAGGGGGGCATCAGCCCCAGCATTTT. The rearrangement uses TRBV27 and TRBJ1-5; TRBD1 matches 7 bases. CDR3 length equals 13 residues. Trimming cost V 6 bases and J 5 bases; bases outside gene matches: 4. Germline-derived CDR1 and CDR2 are MNHEY and SMNVEV (reference sequence).

This clonotype was counted a single time. This chain connects TRBV29-1 to TRBJ2-5; 9 bases align to TRBD1. The germline CDR1 and CDR2 sequences are SQVTM and ANQGSEA. The CDR3 totals 16 residues. V lost 4 bases and J lost 4; bases outside the gene matches: 13. The CDR3 DNA reads TGCAGCGTTGCCCTACCGGGACAGGGATTGGGAGAGACCCAGTACTTC. This gives the protein CSVALPGQGLGETQYF.

There are many counts of this clonotype. The V and J genes are TRBV2 and TRBJ2-2; D tentatively reads TRBD1 or TRBD2 (5 bases each). The CDR3 loop spans 14 amino acids. Germline V CDR1 and CDR2: SNHLY, FYNNEI. The V and J ends lost 6 bases and 4 bases respectively, with 12 bases between them. DNA for the CDR3: TGTGCCAGCAGGGGGGAGCGGCTCACCGGGGAGCTGTTTTTT. This gives the protein CASRGERLTGELFF.

This clonotype showed up many times. This chain links TRBV12-3 or TRBV12-4 with TRBJ2-5; D remains unclear. Between the trimmed V and J ends, which lost 3 bases and 5 bases, there was a span of 19 bases. The CDR3 is 16 residues long. In DNA form, the CDR3 reads TGTGCCAGCAGTTTCCTAGACACGCTAGGGATGGAGACCCAGTACTTC. It encodes CASSFLDTLGMETQYF.

This clonotype was found many times. The genes are TRBV11-2 and TRBJ1-2, with D unresolved. Germline assignment: CDR1 SGHAT and CDR2 FQNNGV. CDR3 length: 18 amino acids. V dropped 5 bases and J dropped 0 bases, with 22 bases sitting between them. The DNA for the CDR3 is TGTGCCAGCAGCCCGAGATGGGGAGTAGAATTAGCTAACTATGGCTACACCTTC. It encodes CASSPRWGVELANYGYTF.

The V and J genes are TRBV6-1 and TRBJ2-7, with 8 bases aligning to TRBD2. The junction had 7 bases not matched to a gene; V was cut back by 3 bases and J by 0 bases. Germline CDR1 reads MNHNS; CDR2 reads SASEGT. This CDR3 has 16 amino acids. The CDR3 coding sequence is TGTGCCAGCAGTGATTTTCCCACTAGCGGCTCCTACGAGCAGTACGTC. This translates into CASSDFPTSGSYEQYV.

This clonotype was recorded a few times. This chain connects TRBV5-5 to TRBJ1-1; weak D call: TRBD1 (5 bases). V was clipped by 2 bases and J by 3 bases, with 11 bases between them. CDR1 and CDR2 (germline): SGHKS, YYEKEE (reference sequence). This CDR3 spans 14 amino acids. The CDR3 region has the DNA TGTGCCAGCAGCTTCAGGGTGGTATACACTGAAGCTTTCTTT. It specifies CASSFRVVYTEAFF. Full variable domain (remainder filled in from reference TRBV5-5 and TRBJ1-1): DAGVTQSPTHLIKTRGQQVTLRCSPISGHKSVSWYQQVLGQGPQFIFQYYEKEERGRGNFPDRFSARQFPNYSSELNVNALLLGDSALYLCASSFRVVYTEAFFGQGTRLTVV.

This clonotype was seen repeatedly, ten times or more. The chain combines TRBV27 with TRBJ2-1, with unresolved D. Trimming pared 7 bases from V and 2 bases from J, leaving 12 bases between. CDR3 size: 14 residues. Looked up from germline, CDR1 is MNHEY and CDR2 is SMNVEV (reference sequence). The chain's CDR3 is CASTPVGAYNEQFF. The CDR3 DNA reads as TGTGCCAGCACCCCCGTGGGCGCCTACAATGAGCAGTTCTTC.

This clonotype has ten or more counts. The chain employs TRBV12-3 or TRBV12-4 and TRBJ1-1, with 11 bases fitting TRBD1. The CDR3 totals 17 residues. The junction had 10 bases not matched to a gene; V was cut back by 3 bases and J by 4 bases. DNA for the CDR3: TGTGCCAGCAGTTTTGCAGCCTCGGGGACAGGGGGCACTGAAGCTTTCTTT. It is translated as CASSFAASGTGGTEAFF.

The table lists this clonotype with many counts. V gene TRBV5-1 combines with J gene TRBJ2-5; D remains ambiguous. The CDR3 length is 17 residues. The germline V gene has CDR1 SGHRS and CDR2 YFSETQ. Between the trimmed V and J ends, which lost 0 bases and 1 base, there was a span of 16 bases. The CDR3 spells CASSLGFIQWVQETQYF. Here the CDR3 DNA reads TGCGCCAGCAGCTTGGGCTTTATACAGTGGGTCCAAGAGACCCAGTACTTC. Combining the CDR3 with reference TRBV5-1 and TRBJ2-5 gives the whole variable domain KAGVTQTPRYLIKTRGQQVTLSCSPISGHRSVSWYQQTPGQGLQFLFEYFSETQRNKGNFPGRFSGRQFSNSRSEMNVSTLELGDSALYLCASSLGFIQWVQETQYFGPGTRLLVL.

This clonotype was detected many times. This sequence joins TRBV2 and TRBJ2-5; 14 nucleotides align to TRBD2. Germline assignment: CDR1 SNHLY and CDR2 FYNNEI. This CDR3 comprises 14 residues. Trimming at V came to 6 bases and at J to 13 bases, leaving 10 bases not matched to a gene. CDR3 residues: CASRTGTSGRLRYF. The DNA of the CDR3 is TGTGCCAGCAGAACCGGGACTAGCGGGAGACTCCGGTACTTC. Full variable domain (missing parts from reference TRBV2 and TRBJ2-5): EPEVTQTPSHQVTQMGQEVILRCVPISNHLYFYWYRQILGQKVEFLVSFYNNEISEKSEIFDDQFSVERPDGSNFTLKIRSTKLEDSAMYFCASRTGTSGRLRYFGPGTRLLVL.

This clonotype was seen ten or more times. J is TRBJ2-3 and V is TRBV14; TRBD2 agrees at 8 bases. CDR3 length: 18 residues. Losses at the gene ends were 2 bases for V and 1 base for J; bases not matched to a gene: 11. In germline, CDR1 is SGHDN, CDR2 FVKESK. CDR3 loop: CASSQLTRIAGRTDTQYF. The CDR3 DNA is TGTGCCAGCAGCCAATTGACTCGAATAGCGGGACGCACAGATACGCAGTATTTT.

The gene calls are TRBV29-1 and TRBJ2-5, with D possibly being TRBD1 (6 bases). V lost 3 bases and J lost 1, with 21 bases in between. The CDR3 totals 17 residues. In germline, CDR1 is SQVTM, CDR2 ANQGSEA. CDR3 amino acids: CSVEDPWTETRQETQYF. CDR3 sequence (DNA): TGCAGCGTTGAGGACCCGTGGACAGAAACGCGCCAAGAGACCCAGTACTTC.

This clonotype was detected many times. The V call is TRBV6-5, the J call TRBJ2-1; TRBD1 agrees at 7 bases. This CDR3 region has 16 residues. Germline V gene lookup returns CDR1 MNHEY and CDR2 SVGAGI. J gave up 5 bases and V 2 bases, and 9 bases lay outside the gene matches. This chain's CDR3 is CASSYVSGTDHNEQFF. The DNA of the CDR3 is TGTGCCAGCAGTTACGTTTCCGGGACAGACCACAATGAGCAGTTCTTC.

The gene calls are TRBV10-1 and TRBJ1-1, with TRBD1 identical over 8 bases. Trimming removed 2 bases from V and 2 bases from J; junction bases left unmatched: 10. This CDR3 spans 17 amino acids. The germline gives CDR1 WNHNN, CDR2 SYGVQD (reference sequence). This CDR3 is CASSEPQPGQVNTEAFF. CDR3 DNA: TGCGCCAGCAGTGAGCCCCAACCGGGACAGGTCAACACTGAAGCTTTCTTT.

The chain joins TRBV6-1 to TRBJ2-1, with 15 bases that match TRBD2. The J segment lost 13 bases and the V segment lost 8 bases, leaving 12 bases of the junction unmatched. The CDR3 loop spans 15 amino acids. Germline V gives CDR1 MNHNS, CDR2 SASEGT. The CDR3 nucleotides are TGTGCCAGCTGGGTTGGGACTAGCGGGAGGTTAAGCCAGTTCTTC. It yields the protein CASWVGTSGRLSQFF.

Many counts were recorded for this clonotype. The chain recombines TRBV7-3 with TRBJ2-1, with a possible D match to TRBD2 (6 bases). The V end was cut by 4 bases, the J end by 5 bases, with 21 bases between. Germline V lookup: CDR1 SGHTA, CDR2 FQGTGA. This CDR3 is 17 amino acids long. CDR3 sequence reads: CASSYHRVAGGDNEQFF. Written as DNA, the CDR3 is TGTGCCAGCAGCTACCACAGAGTGGCGGGCGGGGACAATGAGCAGTTCTTC.

This clonotype appeared a few times. This rearrangement joins TRBV24-1 to TRBJ1-2; D is unclear. CDR3 size: 15 residues. The germline CDR1 and CDR2 sequences are KGHDR and SFDVKD. V shed 3 bases and J shed 0 bases, with 10 bases lying between them. CDR3 protein: CATSDALSTNYGYTF. The DNA of the CDR3 is TGTGCCACCAGTGATGCACTGTCTACTAACTATGGCTACACCTTC.

This clonotype was found many times. V is TRBV27 and J is TRBJ1-1; no reliable D call. CDR1 MNHEY and CDR2 SMNVEV come from the germline V gene (reference sequence). The CDR3 extends over 14 amino acids. V lost 0 bases to trimming and J lost 0 bases, with 5 bases between them. The DNA of the CDR3 is TGTGCCAGCAGTTTATCTTCCATGAACACTGAAGCTTTCTTT. It translates to CASSLSSMNTEAFF.

This clonotype was counted a few times. The genes are TRBV19 and TRBJ2-7; a possible D gene is TRBD1 (5 bases). Germline V gene lookup returns CDR1 LNHDA and CDR2 SQIVND (reference sequence). The CDR3 extends over 13 amino acids. V was pared by 5 bases and J by 1 base, with 9 bases between. The CDR3 nucleotides are TGTGCCAGTAGTGTTCAGGGATCCTACGAGCAGTACTTC. Amino acid sequence: CASSVQGSYEQYF.

The sample holds many counts of this clonotype. V gene TRBV7-2 combines with J gene TRBJ2-5; D remains unclear. Germline V gene sequence: CDR1 SGHTA, CDR2 FQGNSA. Trimming left V 4 bases short and J 5 bases short, with 17 bases between. The CDR3 is made up of 15 amino acids. For the CDR3, the DNA is TGTGCCAGCAGCTCCGGACCGGGTTGGATGGAGACCCAGTACTTC. Its translation: CASSSGPGWMETQYF.

This clonotype came up many times. The genes are TRBV27 and TRBJ2-1, with 14 bases aligning to TRBD2. The germline gives CDR1 MNHEY, CDR2 SMNVEV (reference sequence). There are 18 residues in the CDR3. Trimming took 6 bases from V and 8 from J; bases not matched to a gene: 15. In DNA, the CDR3 is TGTGCCAGCAGCCCCAGGCCCCGACTAGCGGGAGGGCGGCATGAGCAGTTCTTC. This sequence encodes CASSPRPRLAGGRHEQFF.

The table lists this clonotype with many counts. V usage is TRBV11-2 and J usage is TRBJ1-6; tentatively, D is TRBD1 (5 bases). The CDR3 totals 12 residues. V was shortened by 5 bases and J by 14 bases, with 13 bases between the two germline ends. Per the germline V gene, CDR1 is SGHAT and CDR2 is FQNNGV. This CDR3 reads CASSLGGVTLHF. CDR3 sequence (DNA): TGTGCCAGCAGCCTAGGAGGGGTCACCCTCCACTTT.

There are many counts of this clonotype. V usage is TRBV12-3 or TRBV12-4 and J usage is TRBJ2-1, with a tentative D call TRBD2 (6 bases). The V end lost 5 bases, the J end lost 10 bases, and 21 bases lay between the germline ends. The CDR3 contains 15 residues. The CDR3 spells CASSPLAILGEEQFF. In nucleotides, the CDR3 is TGTGCCAGCAGTCCGCTAGCGATCCTAGGGGAGGAGCAGTTCTTC.

The chain uses TRBV15 and TRBJ1-4; no reliable D call. The CDR3 consists of 13 residues. CDR1 is LNHNV, CDR2 YYDKDF, per germline (reference sequence). Trimming removed 3 bases at V and 11 bases at J, with 13 bases between. The CDR3 region has the DNA TGTGCCACCAGCAGGGCAGGACTAGAGAAACTGTTTTTT. This encodes CATSRAGLEKLFF.

The chain is built from TRBV15 and TRBJ2-4; D not resolved. CDR3 size: 15 residues. V was pared by 6 bases and J by 0 bases, with 12 bases between. Germline V gives CDR1 LNHNV, CDR2 YYDKDF (reference sequence). The CDR3 protein is CATSPGFLAKNIQYF. The CDR3 DNA reads TGTGCCACCAGTCCAGGATTCCTAGCCAAAAACATTCAGTACTTC.

This clonotype was counted a few times. The V call is TRBV12-3 or TRBV12-4, the J call TRBJ2-1; 7 bases map to TRBD1. The CDR3 is 13 residues long. Unmatched junction bases numbered 6, after V lost 5 bases and J lost 8 bases. CDR3 sequence reads: CASSMGQCYEQFF. The CDR3 coding sequence is TGTGCCAGCAGTATGGGACAGTGCTATGAGCAGTTCTTC.